These 10 T cell receptor beta chains originate from one sample sequenced in a study of cytomegalovirus exposure and HLA in healthy donors (TCRdb year 2017). The library came from the immunoSEQ multiplex PCR assay. The multiplex PCR relied on a mix of 60 forward primers for TCR Vbeta segments and 13 reverse primers for TCR Jbeta segments. TCRdb provides this immuneACCESS table in a form limited to in-frame rearrangements. Some clones are lacking; in checked studies, under half of them reflect an unresolved V gene, and why the rest are absent is not known. For this sample the table gives some 150,000 clones, of which roughly 80% were detected only once. Of the sample, about 10% is held by the ten largest clones. Source material: PBMCs. These receptor sequences come from a man aged 45-65 years in good health and CMV-seropositive.

In DNA form, the CDR3 reads TGTGCCAGCAGTTTAGTACAGGGGGGTGAAAAACTGTTTTTT. It codes for CASSLVQGGEKLFF. This chain uses TRBV28 with TRBJ1-4; 8 bases map to TRBD1. V lost 2 bases and J lost 7; bases outside the gene matches: 3. CDR3 size: 14 residues. Germline V gene sequence: CDR1 MDHEN, CDR2 SYDVKM.

The chain uses TRBV6-6 and TRBJ2-7, with a possible D match to TRBD1 (5 bases). Deletions cut 5 bases from V and 8 bases from J, with 25 bases between. From germline, CDR1 is MNHNY and CDR2 SVGAGI (reference sequence). CDR3 length equals 16 residues. The CDR3: CASSPGQGEETVKQYF. CDR3 coding DNA: TGTGCCAGCAGTCCCGGGCAGGGCGAAGAAACTGTCAAGCAGTACTTC.

This clone showed up just once. The chain employs TRBV30 and TRBJ2-6, with TRBD1 matching over 8 bases. The V gene end was trimmed by 3 bases and the J gene end by 2 bases; junction bases not matched to a gene: 0. Germline lookup yields CDR1 GTSNPN and CDR2 SVGIG (reference sequence). The CDR3 loop spans 14 amino acids. This chain's CDR3 is CAWRDRAGANVLTF. As DNA, the CDR3 is TGTGCCTGGAGGGACAGGGCTGGGGCCAACGTCCTGACTTTC.

The gene calls are TRBV6-6 and TRBJ2-7, with D hard to call. This CDR3 spans 15 amino acids. Per germline, CDR1 MNHNY and CDR2 SVGAGI (reference sequence). The V and J ends lost 0 bases and 0 bases respectively, with 9 bases between them. The CDR3 DNA reads as TGTGCCAGCAGTTACTCGCTACAGAGCTCCTACGAGCAGTACTTC. Its translation: CASSYSLQSSYEQYF.

The chain uses TRBV28 and TRBJ1-5; 7 nucleotides match TRBD1. CDR1 MDHEN and CDR2 SYDVKM come from the germline V gene. This CDR3 contains 13 residues. V trimming: 7 bases; J trimming: 7 bases; junction bases outside the gene matches: 7. DNA of the CDR3: TGTGCCAGCATTGGGCAGGGGGTACAGCCCCAGCATTTT. Translating gives CASIGQGVQPQHF.

The J gene is TRBJ2-3, the V gene TRBV19; 7 bases are a match to TRBD2. The CDR3 covers 14 residues. CDR1 LNHDA and CDR2 SQIVND come from the germline V gene (reference sequence). V gave up 9 bases and J gave up 4 bases; unmatched junction bases: 10. The CDR3 nucleotides are TGTGCCAGCGCCGGGACTACCCTCTCAGATACGCAGTATTTT. Its protein product is CASAGTTLSDTQYF.

V gene TRBV5-1 combines with J gene TRBJ2-1; 10 nucleotides agree with TRBD2. Germline CDR1 and CDR2: SGHRS and YFSETQ. V gave up 3 bases and J gave up 5 bases; unmatched junction bases: 8. CDR3 length equals 16 residues. The CDR3 DNA is TGCGCCAGCAGCTCCCTTCAGCGGGGGGGCCACAATGAGCAGTTCTTC. This sequence encodes CASSSLQRGGHNEQFF. Full variable domain (outside the CDR3, taken from reference TRBV5-1 and TRBJ2-1): KAGVTQTPRYLIKTRGQQVTLSCSPISGHRSVSWYQQTPGQGLQFLFEYFSETQRNKGNFPGRFSGRQFSNSRSEMNVSTLELGDSALYLCASSSLQRGGHNEQFFGPGTRLTVL.

This chain uses TRBV19 with TRBJ2-4, with D possibly matching TRBD1 (5 bases). There are 11 residues in the CDR3. Germline V gives CDR1 LNHDA, CDR2 SQIVND (reference sequence). Trimming cost V 7 bases and J 6 bases, with 7 bases left between them. The CDR3 protein is CASMQGNIQYF. The CDR3 nucleotides read TGTGCCAGTATGCAGGGAAACATTCAGTACTTC.

This chain links TRBV28 with TRBJ1-5, with 8 bases matching TRBD1. CDR3 length: 15 amino acids. The V gene's germline CDR1 is MDHEN and CDR2 SYDVKM. The V and J ends lost 5 bases and 5 bases, in that order; junction bases with no gene match: 8. This chain's CDR3 is CASSLPGQGHQPQHF. The CDR3 bases are TGTGCCAGCAGTCTCCCAGGACAGGGACATCAGCCCCAGCATTTT. Variable domain in full (rest from reference TRBV28 and TRBJ1-5): DVKVTQSSRYLVKRTGEKVFLECVQDMDHENMFWYRQDPGLGLRLIYFSYDVKMKEKGDIPEGYSVSREKKERFSLILESASTNQTSMYLCASSLPGQGHQPQHFGDGTRLSIL.

The chain is built from TRBV6-5 and TRBJ2-7; 8 nucleotides line up with TRBD2. This CDR3 has 13 amino acids. J lost 4 bases, V lost 6 bases, and 5 bases had no gene match. Germline V gene lookup returns CDR1 MNHEY and CDR2 SVGAGI. The CDR3 protein is CASSGLAEYEQYF. The CDR3 nucleotides are TGTGCCAGCAGCGGACTAGCTGAGTACGAGCAGTACTTC.